The source of this T cell receptor beta chain is a study of blood T cell repertoires in COVID-19. Turning to the study itself: The study drew acute and convalescent COVID-19 samples from the United States, Italy and Spain. T cells, B-cell-depleted T cells, or PBMCs provided the cDNA or gDNA that served as material.

Original handling: Amplification from reference gene primers served as the basis for estimated nucleated cell counts. Some clones are missing from TCRdb's copy, which holds only in-frame ones; the method was immunoSEQ multiplex PCR. D and trimming were read from the DNA, whereas the V and J calls and clone size are those reported in that table. This repertoire shows roughly 120,000 clones, 80% found once; its top ten account for less than 2%. Per the germline V gene, CDR1 is SGHRS and CDR2 is YFSETQ. This CDR3 spans 17 amino acids. Trimming cost V 4 bases and J 5 bases; bases outside gene matches: 13.

The chain employs TRBV5-1 and TRBJ2-3; 10 bases agree with TRBD2. The receptor's source is a man between 65 and 85 years old with acute or convalescent COVID-19. The sample taken for sequencing was peripheral blood. The CDR3, as DNA: TGCGCCAGCAGCCTGTTGGTAGCGGGGGGCCCACAAGATACGCAGTATTTT. Translation: CASSLLVAGGPQDTQYF.